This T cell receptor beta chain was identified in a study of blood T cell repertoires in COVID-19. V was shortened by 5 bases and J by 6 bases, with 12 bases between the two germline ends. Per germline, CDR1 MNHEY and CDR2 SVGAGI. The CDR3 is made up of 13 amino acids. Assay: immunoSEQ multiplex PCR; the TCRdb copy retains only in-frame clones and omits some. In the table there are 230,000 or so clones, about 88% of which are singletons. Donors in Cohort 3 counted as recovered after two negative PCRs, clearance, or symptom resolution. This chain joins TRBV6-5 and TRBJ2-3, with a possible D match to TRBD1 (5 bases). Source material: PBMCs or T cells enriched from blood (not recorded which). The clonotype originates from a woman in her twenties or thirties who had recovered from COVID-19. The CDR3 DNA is TGTGCCAGCAGTAACCAACCAGGGGATACGCAGTATTTT. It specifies CASSNQPGDTQYF.